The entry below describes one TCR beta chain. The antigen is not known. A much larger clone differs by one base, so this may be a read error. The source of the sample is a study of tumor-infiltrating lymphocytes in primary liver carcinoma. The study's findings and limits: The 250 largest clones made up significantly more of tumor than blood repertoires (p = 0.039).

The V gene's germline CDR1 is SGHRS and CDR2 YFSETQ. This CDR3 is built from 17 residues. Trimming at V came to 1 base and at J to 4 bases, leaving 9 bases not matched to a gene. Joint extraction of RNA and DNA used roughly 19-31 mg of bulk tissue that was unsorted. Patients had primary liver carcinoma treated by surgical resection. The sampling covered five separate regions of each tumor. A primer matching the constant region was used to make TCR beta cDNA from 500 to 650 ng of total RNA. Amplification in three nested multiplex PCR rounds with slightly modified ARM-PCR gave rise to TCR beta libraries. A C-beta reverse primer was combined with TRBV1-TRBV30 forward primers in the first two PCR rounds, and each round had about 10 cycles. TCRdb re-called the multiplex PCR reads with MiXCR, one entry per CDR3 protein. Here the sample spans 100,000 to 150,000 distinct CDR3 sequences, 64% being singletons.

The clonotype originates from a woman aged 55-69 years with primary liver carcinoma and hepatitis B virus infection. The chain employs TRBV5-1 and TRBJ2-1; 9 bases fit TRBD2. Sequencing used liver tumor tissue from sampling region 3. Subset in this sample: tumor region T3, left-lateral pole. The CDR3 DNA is TGCGCCAGCAGCTTGTCCCGGGACCTAGCGGGATACAATGAGCAGTTCTTC. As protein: CASSLSRDLAGYNEQFF.